This T cell receptor beta chain was captured by sequencing in a study of shared clonotypes between healthy human individuals. General observations from the study: Depth of sequencing was expected to influence donor clonotype sharing. Rarefaction showed that sequencing of sorted subsets was incomplete (despite large depth).

This CDR3 region has 13 residues. The ends were cut back, 8 bases at V and 0 bases at J, with 10 bases in the middle. Germline lookup yields CDR1 MNHNS and CDR2 SASEGT. As regards this clone: Its antigen is as yet unknown.

Every contributor of samples was a Caucasian grown-up residing in Nashville, Tennessee. The sorted-subset replicate PCRs were given around 200 ng DNA, which is tens of thousands of T cell genomes. This table comes from immunoSEQ multiplex PCR, and its TCRdb copy is limited to in-frame clones, with some not included. The data show approximately 2.1 million clones, over 85% seen once. This chain links TRBV6-1 with TRBJ1-1; D not certain. The sequencing input was naive CD4+ T cells from PBMCs. Subset noted: CD45RA+ positively selected. This TCR was recovered from a man between 18 and 35 years old in good health. Some clones in this sample may be carry-over from other donors' samples. The CDR3 reads CASGYLLNTEAFF. The CDR3 DNA follows: TGTGCCAGCGGGTATTTACTGAACACTGAAGCTTTCTTT.